This T cell receptor (beta chain) appears in the sequencing data of a study of a mutant IDH1 vaccine in newly diagnosed glioma. In the study overall: Treatment recipients were about 60% male and around 40% female, and their mean age was roughly 40 years.

Data came from immunoSEQ multiplex PCR; TCRdb stores just in-frame clones and leaves some out. This sample yields 90,000 to 100,000 clones, of which around 90% are seen a single time; approximately 0.6% belongs to the top ten. Time point noted: baseline, week 1 (first vaccination visit). Treatment indicated: pre-vaccination baseline after standard-of-care therapy. Each astrocytoma in the donors was new, WHO grade 3 or 4, IDH1-mutant and ATRX-lost. The CDR3 covers 16 residues. Trimming took 4 bases from V and 3 from J; bases not matched to a gene: 9. Germline-derived CDR1 and CDR2 are MDHEN and SYDVKM.

Sequenced here: PBMCs, sampled from a glioma patient treated with radiotherapy, temozolomide or both. The receptor comes from a woman in her forties or fifties with glioma. This sequence joins TRBV28 and TRBJ2-7; 10 bases fit TRBD2. CDR3 sequence (DNA): TGTGCCAGCAGTTCTATGGGAGCGGGAGGGGGCTACGAGCAGTACTTC. This encodes CASSSMGAGGGYEQYF.